The 24 T cell receptor beta chains reported below all come from one sample, sequenced in a study of blood T cell repertoires in COVID-19. TCRdb keeps only in-frame clones here, not all; method: immunoSEQ multiplex PCR. The sample lists a few hundred thousand clones, about 88% occurring once. Sequences were obtained from PBMCs or T cells enriched from blood (not recorded which). The receptors shown here come from a woman under 30 who had recovered from COVID-19.

This chain uses TRBV4-2 with TRBJ1-3, with 7 positions matching TRBD1. CDR3 length: 18 amino acids. Germline V gene sequence: CDR1 LGHNA, CDR2 YNFKEQ. V lost 4 bases to trimming and J lost 1 base; unmatched junction nucleotides: 13. CDR3 DNA: TGTGCCAGCAGCCCTGGCCCCACAGGGGTAGGTTCTGGAAACACCATATATTTT. As protein: CASSPGPTGVGSGNTIYF.

This rearrangement joins TRBV28 to TRBJ1-4; D unresolved. Germline CDR1 MDHEN, CDR2 SYDVKM. V was clipped by 7 bases and J by 11 bases, with 17 bases between them. CDR3 length: 13 amino acids. This CDR3 reads CASTSGSGPKLFF. CDR3 DNA sequence: TGTGCCAGCACTAGTGGGAGTGGCCCGAAACTGTTTTTT. Supplemented by reference TRBV28 and TRBJ1-4, the full variable domain reads DVKVTQSSRYLVKRTGEKVFLECVQDMDHENMFWYRQDPGLGLRLIYFSYDVKMKEKGDIPEGYSVSREKKERFSLILESASTNQTSMYLCASTSGSGPKLFFGSGTQLSVL.

The J gene is TRBJ2-7, the V gene TRBV4-3, with 11 bases lining up with TRBD1. CDR1 and CDR2 (germline): LGHNA, YSLEER. With V trimmed by 4 bases and J by 5 bases, 4 bases remained unmatched. CDR3 length equals 14 residues. CDR3 in DNA: TGCGCCAGCAGCCTGGGACAGGGGGTCGACGAGCAGTACTTC. Translated, it gives CASSLGQGVDEQYF.

This chain connects TRBV29-1 to TRBJ1-3; D gene uncertain. V shed 3 bases and J shed 0 bases, with 6 bases lying between them. The CDR3 totals 13 residues. CDR1 and CDR2 (germline): SQVTM, ANQGSEA. CDR3 residues: CSVENGSGNTIYF. CDR3 coding DNA: TGCAGCGTTGAGAACGGCTCTGGAAACACCATATATTTT.

The V call is TRBV7-3, the J call TRBJ2-1; D gene uncertain. V dropped 4 bases and J dropped 7 bases, with 8 bases sitting between them. The CDR3 runs 12 residues. Germline V CDR1 and CDR2: SGHTA, FQGTGA. CDR3 bases: TGTGCCAGCAGCTCCTCCAGTAATGAGCAGTTCTTC. It encodes CASSSSSNEQFF.

CDR3 sequence (DNA): TGTGCCAGCAGCGTAGACCCGGGACAGGGAGCTCGCGAGCAGTACTTC. Protein: CASSVDPGQGAREQYF. This sequence joins TRBV9 and TRBJ2-7; 9 bases are shared with TRBD1. J gave up 6 bases and V 0 bases, and 10 bases lay outside the gene matches. The CDR3 extends over 16 amino acids. Germline loops: CDR1 SGDLS, CDR2 YYNGEE.

The gene calls are TRBV7-2 and TRBJ2-7, with TRBD2 as a possible D gene (6 bases). Per the germline V gene, CDR1 is SGHTA and CDR2 is FQGNSA. This CDR3 spans 15 amino acids. V was clipped by 1 base and J by 2 bases, with 12 bases between them. The CDR3 reads CASSLVGGATYEQYF. The CDR3 DNA is TGTGCCAGCAGCTTAGTAGGCGGGGCGACCTACGAGCAGTACTTC.

The genes are TRBV4-2 and TRBJ2-3, with D perhaps TRBD2 (6 bases). Looked up from germline, CDR1 is LGHNA and CDR2 is YNFKEQ. This CDR3 has 16 residues. Trimming pared 0 bases from V and 0 bases from J, leaving 10 bases between. The CDR3 here is CASSQDRTKSTDTQYF. In DNA, the CDR3 is TGTGCCAGCAGCCAAGATCGGACTAAGAGCACAGATACGCAGTATTTT.

The chain combines TRBV2 with TRBJ1-1; weak D call: TRBD1 (6 bases). Trimming took 6 bases from V and 5 from J, leaving 13 bases between them. The CDR3 sequence is 13 residues long. Germline CDR1 reads SNHLY; CDR2 reads FYNNEI. CDR3 residues: CASRQPGVTEAFF. The CDR3 DNA is TGTGCCAGCAGACAACCAGGGGTTACTGAAGCTTTCTTT.

V gene TRBV9 combines with J gene TRBJ2-3, with TRBD2 matching over 8 bases. Germline V gives CDR1 SGDLS, CDR2 YYNGEE. V was clipped by 4 bases and J by 6 bases; unmatched bases: 10. The length of the CDR3 is 15 residues. CDR3 nucleotide sequence: TGTGCCAGCAGCCCCACGGCGGGGGGCCGGGATACGCAGTATTTT. Its protein is CASSPTAGGRDTQYF.

V gene TRBV9 combines with J gene TRBJ1-2; D not certain. This CDR3 has 17 amino acids. The germline V gene encodes CDR1 SGDLS and CDR2 YYNGEE. The V and J ends lost 1 base and 3 bases respectively, with 19 bases between them. This chain's CDR3 is CASSVSENYKAYYGYTF. The CDR3 coding sequence is TGTGCCAGCAGCGTATCCGAGAACTACAAAGCTTACTATGGCTACACCTTC.

The chain recombines TRBV6-5 with TRBJ1-1; D possibly corresponds to TRBD1 (5 bases). The V gene lost 2 bases and the J gene lost 5 bases, with 15 bases spanning the gap. Germline loops: CDR1 MNHEY, CDR2 SVGAGI. The CDR3 length is 15 residues. In DNA form, the CDR3 reads TGTGCCAGCAGTTACAAGAAGGGGAGGGAAACTGAAGCTTTCTTT. It codes for CASSYKKGRETEAFF.

The chain combines TRBV5-8 with TRBJ1-6; TRBD1 is a possible D gene (6 bases). The germline CDR1 and CDR2 sequences are SGHTS and YDEGEE. V gave up 6 bases and J gave up 3 bases, with 10 bases separating them. The CDR3 loop spans 14 amino acids. The CDR3 spells CASKQGDYNSPLHF. The DNA for the CDR3 is TGTGCCAGCAAACAGGGAGACTATAATTCACCCCTCCACTTT.

This clone was seen only once. The rearrangement joins TRBV7-8 to TRBJ2-2; 7 positions match TRBD1. Germline-derived CDR1 and CDR2 are SGHVS and FQNEAQ. CDR3 length: 16 amino acids. V was clipped by 5 bases and J by 4 bases; unmatched bases: 10. The CDR3 here is CASSTLPGQSTGELFF. In DNA form, the CDR3 reads TGTGCCAGCAGCACGTTACCGGGACAGTCCACCGGGGAGCTGTTTTTT.

Regarding this clone: The junction does not match germline at one end; this may be a read error. The chain is built from TRBV7-8 and TRBJ1-1; no clear D. The germline CDR1 and CDR2 sequences are SGHVS and FQNEAQ. The CDR3 is 14 residues long. The CDR3 loop reads CASRLGGGVTEAFF. The DNA of the CDR3 is TGTGCCAGCAGATTAGGTGGTGGAGTAACTGAAGCTTTCTTT.

This sequence joins TRBV19 and TRBJ2-1; 10 bases are a match to TRBD2. The trim removed 3 bases at V and 4 bases at J, leaving 12 bases unmatched. The CDR3 loop spans 18 amino acids. Germline CDR1 reads LNHDA; CDR2 reads SQIVND (reference sequence). DNA for the CDR3: TGTGCCAGTAGTATTAAGGGGTCTAGCGGGGGACGATACAATGAGCAGTTCTTC. Translating it yields CASSIKGSSGGRYNEQFF.

The rearrangement joins TRBV19 to TRBJ1-2, with 7 nucleotides matching TRBD1. This CDR3 is 14 amino acids long. V lost 5 bases, J lost 7 bases, and 10 bases stayed unmatched. Germline loops: CDR1 LNHDA, CDR2 SQIVND (reference sequence). The CDR3 sequence: CASSSDRRRIGYTF. The CDR3 DNA is TGTGCCAGTAGTTCGGACAGGAGGAGGATTGGCTACACCTTC.

This clone is a singleton in its sample. V and J are TRBV19 and TRBJ2-2; 8 bases are shared with TRBD2. V trimming: 3 bases; J trimming: 7 bases; junction bases outside the gene matches: 7. The CDR3 is 15 amino acids. Germline V gene data show CDR1 as LNHDA and CDR2 as SQIVND (reference sequence). For the CDR3, the DNA is TGTGCCAGTAGTATCCACGGGGGGGCGATCGGGGAGCTGTTTTTT. Translated: CASSIHGGAIGELFF.

This clone was recorded once. The chain has TRBV6-4 and TRBJ1-6; tentative D call: TRBD1 (5 bases). Looked up from germline, CDR1 is MRHNA and CDR2 is SNTAGT. There are 18 residues in the CDR3. Deletions cut 1 base from V and 0 bases from J, with 13 bases between. The CDR3 loop reads CASSDYRTYSSYNSPLHF. Written as DNA, the CDR3 is TGTGCCAGCAGTGACTATCGGACATACAGCTCCTATAATTCACCCCTCCACTTT.

This chain uses TRBV9 with TRBJ1-4, with D perhaps matching TRBD1 (6 bases). V lost 0 bases and J lost 4, with 10 bases in between. Germline V lookup: CDR1 SGDLS, CDR2 YYNGEE. The CDR3 has 15 residues. The CDR3 DNA reads as TGTGCCAGCAGCGTAGGGGGACACCTTAATGAAAAACTGTTTTTT. Its translation: CASSVGGHLNEKLFF.

V and J are TRBV5-4 and TRBJ2-5; a possible D gene is TRBD1 (5 bases). The V end lost 3 bases, the J end lost 5 bases, and 14 bases lay between the germline ends. The CDR3 runs 14 residues. Germline lookup yields CDR1 SGHNT and CDR2 YYREEE (reference sequence). The CDR3 DNA sequence: TGTGCCAGCAGCTCGGAGCAGGGTGGGGAGACCCAGTACTTC. It codes for CASSSEQGGETQYF.

V is TRBV7-9 and J is TRBJ1-1; D is unclear. The V and J ends lost 5 bases and 8 bases respectively, with 18 bases between them. This CDR3 contains 14 residues. CDR1 and CDR2 from the germline V gene are SEHNR and FQNEAQ (reference sequence). This CDR3 reads CASSVAPVQREAFF. The DNA of the CDR3 is TGTGCCAGCAGCGTTGCCCCCGTCCAACGGGAAGCTTTCTTT.

This chain uses TRBV6-2 or TRBV6-3 with TRBJ1-1, with a possible D match to TRBD1 (6 bases). Trimming took off 5 bases at V and 2 bases at J, with 15 bases between the two ends. Germline V gene lookup returns CDR1 MNHEY and CDR2 SVGEGT. The CDR3 is made up of 15 amino acids. CDR3 nucleotide sequence: TGTGCCAGCAGTACCCGGGACAACCTAAACACTGAAGCTTTCTTT. Translating it yields CASSTRDNLNTEAFF.

The J gene is TRBJ1-5, the V gene TRBV5-6, with 7 bases that match TRBD1. The trim removed 0 bases at V and 7 bases at J, leaving 7 bases unmatched. In germline, CDR1 is SGHDT, CDR2 YYEEEE. The CDR3 consists of 15 residues. The CDR3 DNA is TGTGCCAGCAGCTTGGACAGGGGAAGGGGCCAGCCCCAGCATTTT. Protein sequence: CASSLDRGRGQPQHF.